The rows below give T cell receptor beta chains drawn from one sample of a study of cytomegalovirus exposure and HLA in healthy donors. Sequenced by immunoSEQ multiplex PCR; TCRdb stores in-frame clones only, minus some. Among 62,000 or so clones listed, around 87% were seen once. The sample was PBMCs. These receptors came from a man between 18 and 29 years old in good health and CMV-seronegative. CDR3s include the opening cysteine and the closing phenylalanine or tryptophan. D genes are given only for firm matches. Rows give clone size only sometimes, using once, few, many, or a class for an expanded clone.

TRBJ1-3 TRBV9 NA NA CASSTRLVAGNTIYF TGTGCCAGCAGCACCCGACTCGTCGCTGGAAACACCATATATTTT
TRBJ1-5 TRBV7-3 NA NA CASSLGAGQPQHF TGTGCCAGCAGCTTAGGGGCCGGCCAGCCCCAGCATTTT
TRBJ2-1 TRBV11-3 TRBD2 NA CASSEPGLAAANEQFF TGTGCCAGCAGCGAGCCGGGACTAGCAGCGGCCAATGAGCAGTTCTTC
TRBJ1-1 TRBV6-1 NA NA CASSEPAGKFSTEAFF TGTGCCAGCAGTGAACCCGCAGGGAAGTTCTCCACTGAAGCTTTCTTT
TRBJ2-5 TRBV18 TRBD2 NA CASSRDLGGEQETQYF TGTGCCAGCTCACGGGATCTCGGGGGGGAACAAGAGACCCAGTACTTC
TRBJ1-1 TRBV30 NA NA CAFQGISEAFF TGTGCCTTCCAGGGTATTAGTGAAGCTTTCTTT
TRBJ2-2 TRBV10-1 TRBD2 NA CASSDAGENTGELFF TGCGCCAGCAGTGACGCGGGAGAAAACACCGGGGAGCTGTTTTTT
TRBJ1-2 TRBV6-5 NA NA CASSYGAGSNYGYTF TGTGCCAGCAGTTACGGTGCAGGGTCCAACTATGGCTACACCTTC
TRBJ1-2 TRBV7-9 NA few CASSLAGQGSNYGYTF TGTGCCAGCAGCTTAGCAGGGCAGGGCTCTAACTATGGCTACACCTTC
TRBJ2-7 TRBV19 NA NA CASSLSGYEQYF TGTGCCAGTAGTCTTTCAGGCTACGAGCAGTACTTC
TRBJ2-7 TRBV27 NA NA CASSLYPTSEQYF TGTGCCAGCAGTTTATATCCTACTAGCGAGCAGTACTTC
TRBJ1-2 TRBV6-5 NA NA CASSRTEPSNYGYTF TGTGCCAGCAGTCGGACAGAACCCTCTAACTATGGCTACACCTTC
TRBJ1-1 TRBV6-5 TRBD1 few CASSINDRVAEAFF TGTGCCAGCAGCATAAACGACAGGGTTGCTGAAGCTTTCTTT
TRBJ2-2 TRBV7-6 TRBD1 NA CASSPGQGHAGELFF TGTGCCAGCAGCCCGGGACAGGGGCATGCCGGGGAGCTGTTTTTT
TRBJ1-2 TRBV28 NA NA CASTKPPGYGYTF TGTGCCAGCACTAAGCCACCGGGCTATGGCTACACCTTC
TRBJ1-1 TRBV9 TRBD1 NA CASSVGDRNTEAFF TGTGCCAGCAGCGTAGGGGACAGAAACACTGAAGCTTTCTTT
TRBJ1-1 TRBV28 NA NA CASNVRGFTEAFF TGTGCCAGCAACGTGCGAGGGTTCACTGAAGCTTTCTTT
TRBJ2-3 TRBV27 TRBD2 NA CASSPLAGGTDTQYF TGTGCCAGCAGTCCCTTGGCGGGGGGCACAGATACGCAGTATTTT
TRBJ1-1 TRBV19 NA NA CASSTRELNTEAFF TGTGCCAGTAGCACCAGGGAATTGAACACTGAAGCTTTCTTT
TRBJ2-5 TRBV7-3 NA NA CASSLEGEETQYF TGTGCCAGCAGCTTAGAGGGGGAGGAGACCCAGTACTTC
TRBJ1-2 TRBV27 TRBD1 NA CASSFGTAYGYTF TGTGCCAGCAGTTTCGGGACAGCTTATGGCTACACCTTC
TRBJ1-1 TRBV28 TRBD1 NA CASSSLTGEIAFF TGTGCCAGCAGTTCCCTAACAGGGGAAATTGCTTTCTTT
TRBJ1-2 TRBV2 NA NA CASRQGHGYTF TGTGCCAGCAGGCAGGGGCATGGCTACACCTTC
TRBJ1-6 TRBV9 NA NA CASSAGSLAGSPLHF TGTGCCAGCAGTGCGGGATCCCTGGCTGGTTCACCCCTCCACTTT
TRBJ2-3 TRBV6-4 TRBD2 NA CASSASGGADTQYF TGTGCCAGCAGTGCTAGCGGGGGGGCCGATACGCAGTATTTT
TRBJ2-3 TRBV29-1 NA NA CSVEGTIEDTQYF TGCAGCGTTGAGGGGACAATCGAAGATACGCAGTATTTT
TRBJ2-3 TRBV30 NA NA CAWTTYSTDTQYF TGTGCCTGGACAACCTATAGCACAGATACGCAGTATTTT
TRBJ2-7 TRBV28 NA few CASSLRGGGSSYEQYF TGTGCCAGCAGTTTACGGGGTGGGGGCAGCTCCTACGAGCAGTACTTC
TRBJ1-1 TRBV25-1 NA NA CASSDTEMNTEAFF TGTGCCAGCAGTGACACAGAAATGAACACTGAAGCTTTCTTT
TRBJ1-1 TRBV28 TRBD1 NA CASSSGTVLNTEAFF TGTGCCAGCAGCTCCGGGACAGTGCTGAACACTGAAGCTTTCTTT
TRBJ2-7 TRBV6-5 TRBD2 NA CASSQRGEPYYEQYF TGTGCCAGCAGTCAACGGGGGGAGCCTTACTACGAGCAGTACTTC
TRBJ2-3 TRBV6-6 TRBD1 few CASSRQGLITDTQYF TGTGCCAGCAGCCGACAGGGGTTAATCACAGATACGCAGTATTTT
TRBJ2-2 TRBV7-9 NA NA CASSPPVSVTGELFF TGTGCCAGCAGCCCGCCCGTAAGCGTAACCGGGGAGCTGTTTTTT
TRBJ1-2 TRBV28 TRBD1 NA CASSRQGGYGYTF TGTGCCAGCAGTCGACAGGGTGGCTATGGCTACACCTTC
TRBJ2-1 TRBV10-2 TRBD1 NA CASSRDRGRSEQFF TGCGCCAGCAGCCGGGACAGGGGAAGGAGTGAGCAGTTCTTC
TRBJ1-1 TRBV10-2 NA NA CASSESSVGAEAFF TGCGCCAGCAGTGAGTCCTCGGTAGGAGCTGAAGCTTTCTTT
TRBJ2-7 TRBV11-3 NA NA CASSPLRDLTYEQYF TGTGCCAGCAGCCCTCTCCGGGACTTGACCTACGAGCAGTACTTC
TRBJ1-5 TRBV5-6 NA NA CASRLEGALEPQHF TGTGCCAGCAGATTGGAGGGAGCCTTGGAGCCCCAGCATTTT
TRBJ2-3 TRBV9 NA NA CASSVEGRGVLTDTDTQYF TGTGCCAGCAGCGTAGAAGGGAGGGGGGTCCTAACTGACACAGATACGCAGTATTTT
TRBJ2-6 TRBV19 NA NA CASSISGANVLTF TGTGCCAGTAGTATTTCAGGGGCCAACGTCCTGACTTTC
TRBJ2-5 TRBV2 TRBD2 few CASSVGGLAGEQETQYF TGTGCCAGCAGTGTAGGAGGGCTAGCGGGGGAACAAGAGACCCAGTACTTC
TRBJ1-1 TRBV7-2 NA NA CASSSVAGLNTEAFF TGTGCCAGCAGCTCTGTGGCAGGCCTGAACACTGAAGCTTTCTTT
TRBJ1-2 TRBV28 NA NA CASSLAPGARRGGGYTF TGTGCCAGCAGTTTAGCTCCGGGAGCCCGTCGGGGAGGAGGCTACACCTTC
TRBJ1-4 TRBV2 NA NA CASIMGAMNEKLFF TGTGCCAGCATTATGGGAGCTATGAATGAAAAACTGTTTTTT
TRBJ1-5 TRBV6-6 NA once CASSTTGWRSGQPQHF TGTGCCAGCAGTACTACAGGGTGGAGGTCAGGTCAGCCCCAGCATTTT
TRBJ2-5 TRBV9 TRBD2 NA CASSVSVGGWETQYF TGTGCCAGCAGCGTTTCGGTCGGGGGGTGGGAGACCCAGTACTTC
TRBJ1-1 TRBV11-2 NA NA CASSAQGGGGWAEAFF TGTGCCAGCAGCGCCCAAGGCGGGGGGGGTTGGGCTGAAGCTTTCTTT
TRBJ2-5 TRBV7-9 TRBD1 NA CASSDRAMETQYF TGTGCCAGCAGCGACAGGGCAATGGAGACCCAGTACTTC
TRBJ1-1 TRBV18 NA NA CASSPDISGTTEAFF TGTGCCAGCTCACCGGATATATCAGGCACCACTGAAGCTTTCTTT
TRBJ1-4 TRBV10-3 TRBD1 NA CAIRGTGANEKLFF TGTGCCATCAGGGGGACAGGGGCTAATGAAAAACTGTTTTTT
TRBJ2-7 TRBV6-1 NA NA CASTPVTPYEQYF TGTGCCAGCACGCCAGTCACCCCCTACGAGCAGTACTTC
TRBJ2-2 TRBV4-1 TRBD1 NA CASSQVGTGDRELFF TGCGCCAGCAGCCAGGTCGGGACAGGGGACCGGGAGCTGTTTTTT
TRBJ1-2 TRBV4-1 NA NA CASSQEQQAGYGYTF TGCGCCAGCAGCCAGGAGCAACAGGCTGGCTATGGCTACACCTTC
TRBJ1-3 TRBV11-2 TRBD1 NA CASSPLGGQGSTIYF TGTGCCAGCAGCCCCCTGGGGGGACAGGGGAGCACCATATATTTT
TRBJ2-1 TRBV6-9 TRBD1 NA CASSLSILRDRPNEQFF TGTGCCAGCAGTCTCAGTATACTCCGGGACAGACCCAATGAGCAGTTCTTC
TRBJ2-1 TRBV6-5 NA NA CASSYSSYNEQFF TGTGCCAGCAGTTACTCGAGTTACAATGAGCAGTTCTTC
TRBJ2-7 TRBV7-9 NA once CASSFRDSYEQYF TGTGCCAGCAGCTTCCGGGACTCCTACGAGCAGTACTTC
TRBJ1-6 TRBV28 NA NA CASSLGALVVLHF TGTGCCAGCAGTTTAGGGGCCTTAGTAGTCCTCCACTTC
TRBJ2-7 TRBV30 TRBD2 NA CAWGTSGAYEQYF TGTGCCTGGGGTACTAGCGGCGCCTACGAGCAGTACTTC
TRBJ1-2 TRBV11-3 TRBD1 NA CASSVTGGLHGYTF TGTGCCAGCAGCGTAACAGGGGGCCTACATGGCTACACCTTC